Following are 12 T cell receptor beta chains from one sample sequenced in a study of T cells in Graves' hyperthyroidism and ophthalmopathy. Researchers took RNA transcripts and amplified the TCR beta CDR3 regions from them. The TCR CDR3 was amplified in a first-round RT-PCR using the HTBI primer set. TCRdb ran MiXCR on the multiplex PCR reads and lists one entry per CDR3 protein. The sample holds hundreds of thousands of distinct CDR3 sequences; just over 45% are singletons and the top ten take just under 8.5%. Sequenced input: peripheral blood or thyroid tissue (not recorded which). The receptors originated from a woman in her late teens or twenties with Graves' hyperthyroidism.

This clonotype was seen more than once but under ten times. The V call is TRBV19, the J call TRBJ1-5; D is unresolved. The CDR3 runs to 14 residues. The V end lost 5 bases, the J end lost 9 bases, and 17 bases lay between the germline ends. Looked up from germline, CDR1 is LNHDA and CDR2 is SQIVND (reference sequence). CDR3 region: CASSAGPPIRPQHF. The CDR3 DNA reads as TGTGCCAGTAGTGCCGGGCCCCCGATAAGGCCCCAGCATTTT. The variable domain in full, completed from reference TRBV19 and TRBJ1-5, reads DGGITQSPKYLFRKEGQNVTLSCEQNLNHDAMYWYRQDPGQGLRLIYYSQIVNDFQKGDIAEGYSVSREKKESFPLTVTSAQKNPTAFYLCASSAGPPIRPQHFGDGTRLSIL.

For this clonotype: Germline is not matched at one junction end, which may reflect a read error. V gene TRBV2 combines with J gene TRBJ2-2; 7 bases are a match to TRBD2. Per germline, CDR1 SNHLY and CDR2 FYNNEI. The CDR3 runs to 16 residues. In DNA form, the CDR3 reads TGCGCCAGCAGCCATGCGACTAGCCCGAACACCGGGGAGCTGTTTTTT. This encodes CASSHATSPNTGELFF.

This clonotype was counted between two and nine times. The chain links TRBV7-2 to TRBJ1-4, with D uncertain. Trimming removed 4 bases at V and 3 bases at J, with 15 bases between. This CDR3 spans 16 amino acids. Germline V gives CDR1 SGHTA, CDR2 FQGNSA. The CDR3 DNA sequence: TGTGCCAGCAGCTCGCTCTCGAACGCCCCTAATGAAAAACTGTTTTTT. Its protein is CASSSLSNAPNEKLFF. Based on the CDR3 plus reference TRBV7-2 and TRBJ1-4, the full variable domain is GAGVSQSPSNKVTEKGKDVELRCDPISGHTALYWYRQSLGQGLEFLIYFQGNSAPDKSGLPSDRFSAERTGGSVSTLTIQRTQQEDSAVYLCASSSLSNAPNEKLFFGSGTQLSVL.

This rearrangement joins TRBV9 to TRBJ1-1, with TRBD1 as a possible D gene (5 bases). CDR1 SGDLS and CDR2 YYNGEE come from the germline V gene. The V gene lost 7 bases and the J gene lost 7 bases, with 23 bases spanning the gap. The CDR3 has 15 residues. Here the CDR3 DNA reads TGTGCCAGCGGACTGGGACGGGGACTAAGTTATGAAGCTTTCTTT. Its protein is CASGLGRGLSYEAFF.

The chain is built from TRBV7-6 and TRBJ2-7; the match to TRBD1 covers 8 bases. Germline V gene sequence: CDR1 SGHVS, CDR2 FNYEAQ. V shed 6 bases and J 4 bases; nucleotides not matched to a gene: 11. CDR3 length: 15 residues. The CDR3 DNA follows: TGTGCCAGCAGTTACCGCTCCGGGACAGGTTACGAGCAGTACTTC. This gives the protein CASSYRSGTGYEQYF.

Note on this clonotype: This CDR3 fails to terminate in the conserved phenylalanine or tryptophan, so it likely reflects a read error. The DNA is left out, because the CDR3 cannot be placed on it with certainty; the CDR3 is given as TCRdb lists it. This chain uses TRBV19 with TRBJ1-4; the table's D call, TRBD1, was not checked against the DNA. Germline V CDR1 and CDR2: LNHDA, SQIVND (reference sequence). The CDR3 is 9 amino acids long, termini counted. CDR3 sequence: CASSRTGAV.

This clonotype appeared many times. As DNA, the CDR3 is TGTGCCACCAGTGATTCCCAGTCAGGCCGTCAGCCCCAGCATTTT. Its translation is CATSDSQSGRQPQHF. The chain recombines TRBV24-1 with TRBJ1-5; D remains ambiguous. The V end was cut by 2 bases, the J end by 6 bases, with 13 bases between. Germline assignment: CDR1 KGHDR and CDR2 SFDVKD. The CDR3 has 15 amino acids.

The chain links TRBV7-9 to TRBJ1-6; 10 bases are a match to TRBD1. J lost 10 bases, V lost 6 bases, and 9 bases had no gene match. This CDR3 region has 15 residues. CDR1 and CDR2 from the germline V gene are SEHNR and FQNEAQ (reference sequence). DNA for the CDR3: TGTGCCAGCAGTTACGGGACAGGGGAGTACTCACCCCTCCACTTT. It translates to CASSYGTGEYSPLHF. The full variable domain, its missing parts supplied by reference TRBV7-9 and TRBJ1-6, is DTGVSQNPRHKITKRGQNVTFRCDPISEHNRLYWYRQTLGQGPEFLTYFQNEAQLEKSRLLSDRFSAERPKGSFSTLEIQRTEQGDSAMYLCASSYGTGEYSPLHFGNGTRLTVT.

The rearrangement joins TRBV10-3 to TRBJ1-2; 11 nucleotides match TRBD1. The CDR3 sequence is 14 residues long. The J segment lost 5 bases and the V segment lost 10 bases, leaving 9 bases of the junction unmatched. The germline CDR1 and CDR2 sequences are ENHRY and SYGVKD. This CDR3 reads CASGTGQGAYGYTF. The CDR3 DNA reads TGTGCCAGCGGAACCGGACAGGGGGCTTATGGCTACACCTTC.

Notes on this clonotype: One end of the junction fails to match germline, which may point to a read error. The CDR3 loop reads CASSAGRANTGELFF. The CDR3 coding sequence is TGTGCTAGCAGCGCTGGGAGGGCGAACACCGGGGAGCTGTTTTTT. The chain has TRBV7-7 and TRBJ2-2, with 7 nucleotides matching TRBD2. The CDR3 extends over 15 amino acids. CDR1 is SSHAT, CDR2 FNYEAQ, per germline (reference sequence). Variable domain in full (rest from reference TRBV7-7 and TRBJ2-2): GAGVSQSPRYKVTKRGQDVTLRCDPISSHATLYWYQQALGQGPEFLTYFNYEAQPDKSGLPSDRFSAERPEGSISTLTIQRTEQRDSAMYRCASSAGRANTGELFFGEGSRLTVL.

The chain joins TRBV5-1 to TRBJ1-1; D is perhaps TRBD1 (5 bases). Germline V gene lookup returns CDR1 SGHRS and CDR2 YFSETQ. Trimming took 1 base from V and 3 from J, leaving 13 bases between them. The length of the CDR3 is 15 residues. The DNA for the CDR3 is TGCGCCAGCAGCTTGTCCCAGGGAGGGTACACTGAAGCTTTCTTT. Protein product: CASSLSQGGYTEAFF.

This clonotype was found many times. The chain couples TRBV24-1 to TRBJ1-1, with TRBD1 identical over 8 bases. This CDR3 region has 12 residues. Per the germline V gene, CDR1 is KGHDR and CDR2 is SFDVKD. With V trimmed by 6 bases and J by 4 bases, 0 bases remained unmatched. This CDR3 reads CATSQGATEAFF. The CDR3 nucleotides are TGTGCCACCAGTCAGGGGGCCACTGAAGCTTTCTTT.